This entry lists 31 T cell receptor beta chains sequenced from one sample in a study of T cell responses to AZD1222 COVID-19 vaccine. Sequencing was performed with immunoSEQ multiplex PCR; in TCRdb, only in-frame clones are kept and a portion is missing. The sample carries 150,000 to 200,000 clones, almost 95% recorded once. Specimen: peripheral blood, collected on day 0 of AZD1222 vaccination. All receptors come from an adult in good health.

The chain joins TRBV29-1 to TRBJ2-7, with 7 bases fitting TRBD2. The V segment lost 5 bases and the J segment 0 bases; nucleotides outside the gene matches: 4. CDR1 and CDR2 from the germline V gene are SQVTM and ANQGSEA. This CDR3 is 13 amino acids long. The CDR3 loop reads CSVQSGNSYEQYF. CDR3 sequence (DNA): TGCAGCGTTCAGAGCGGGAACTCCTACGAGCAGTACTTC.

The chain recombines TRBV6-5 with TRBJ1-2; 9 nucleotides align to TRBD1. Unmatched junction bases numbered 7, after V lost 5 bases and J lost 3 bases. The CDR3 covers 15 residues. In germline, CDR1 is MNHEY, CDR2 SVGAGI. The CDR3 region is CASSRTGGLYYGYTF. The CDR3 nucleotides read TGTGCCAGCAGTCGAACAGGGGGCCTGTACTATGGCTACACCTTC.

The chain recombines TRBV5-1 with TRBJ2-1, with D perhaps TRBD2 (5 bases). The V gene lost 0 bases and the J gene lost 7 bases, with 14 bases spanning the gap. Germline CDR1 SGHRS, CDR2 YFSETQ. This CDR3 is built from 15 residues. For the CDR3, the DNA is TGCGCCAGCAGCTTGGAACGGACTCCTTGGAATGAGCAGTTCTTC. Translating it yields CASSLERTPWNEQFF. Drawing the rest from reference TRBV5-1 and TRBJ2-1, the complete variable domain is KAGVTQTPRYLIKTRGQQVTLSCSPISGHRSVSWYQQTPGQGLQFLFEYFSETQRNKGNFPGRFSGRQFSNSRSEMNVSTLELGDSALYLCASSLERTPWNEQFFGPGTRLTVL.

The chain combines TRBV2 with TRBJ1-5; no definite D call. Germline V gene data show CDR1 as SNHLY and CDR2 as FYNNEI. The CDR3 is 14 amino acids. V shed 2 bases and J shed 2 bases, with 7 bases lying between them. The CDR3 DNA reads TGTGCCAGCAGTGAAAATGGTGGCAATCAGCCCCAGCATTTT. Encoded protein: CASSENGGNQPQHF.

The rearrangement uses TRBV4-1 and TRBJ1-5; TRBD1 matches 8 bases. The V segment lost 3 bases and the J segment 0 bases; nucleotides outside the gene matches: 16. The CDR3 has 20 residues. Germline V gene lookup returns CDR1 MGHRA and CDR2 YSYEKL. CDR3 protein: CASSQDLGTGRTYSNQPQHF. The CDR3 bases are TGCGCCAGCAGCCAGGACTTGGGGACAGGCAGGACATATAGCAATCAGCCCCAGCATTTT.

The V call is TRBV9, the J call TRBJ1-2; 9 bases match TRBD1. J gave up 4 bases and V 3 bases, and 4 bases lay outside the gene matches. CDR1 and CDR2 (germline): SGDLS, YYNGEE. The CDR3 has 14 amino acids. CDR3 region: CASSATDRGYGYTF. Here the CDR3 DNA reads TGTGCCAGCAGCGCGACGGACAGGGGCTATGGCTACACCTTC.

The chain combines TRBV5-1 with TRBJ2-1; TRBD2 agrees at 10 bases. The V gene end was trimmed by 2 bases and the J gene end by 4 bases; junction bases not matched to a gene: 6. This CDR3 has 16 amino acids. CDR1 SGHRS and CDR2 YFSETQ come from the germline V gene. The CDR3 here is CASSLLAGGSYNEQFF. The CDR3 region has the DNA TGCGCCAGCAGCTTATTAGCGGGAGGTTCGTACAATGAGCAGTTCTTC.

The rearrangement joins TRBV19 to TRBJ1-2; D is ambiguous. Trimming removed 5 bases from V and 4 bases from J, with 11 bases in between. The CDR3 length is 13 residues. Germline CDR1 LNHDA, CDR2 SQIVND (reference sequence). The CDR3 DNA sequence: TGTGCCAGTAGTCCCCAGCGAGGCTATGGCTACACCTTC. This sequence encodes CASSPQRGYGYTF.

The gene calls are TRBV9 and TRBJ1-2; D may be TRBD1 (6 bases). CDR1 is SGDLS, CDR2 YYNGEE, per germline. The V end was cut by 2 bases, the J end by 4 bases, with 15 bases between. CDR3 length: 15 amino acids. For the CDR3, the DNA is TGTGCCAGCAGCGTTACAGGGTTGAGTGGCTATGGCTACACCTTC. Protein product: CASSVTGLSGYGYTF. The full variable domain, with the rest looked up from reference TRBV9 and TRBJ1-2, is DSGVTQTPKHLITATGQRVTLRCSPRSGDLSVYWYQQSLDQGLQFLIQYYNGEERAKGNILERFSAQQFPDLHSELNLSSLELGDSALYFCASSVTGLSGYGYTFGSGTRLTVV.

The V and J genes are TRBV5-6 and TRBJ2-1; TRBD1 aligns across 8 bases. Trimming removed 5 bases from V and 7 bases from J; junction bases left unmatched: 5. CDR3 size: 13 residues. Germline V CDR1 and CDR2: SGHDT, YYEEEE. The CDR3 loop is CASRKRTGNEQFF. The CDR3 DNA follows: TGTGCCAGCAGGAAGAGGACAGGGAATGAGCAGTTCTTC.

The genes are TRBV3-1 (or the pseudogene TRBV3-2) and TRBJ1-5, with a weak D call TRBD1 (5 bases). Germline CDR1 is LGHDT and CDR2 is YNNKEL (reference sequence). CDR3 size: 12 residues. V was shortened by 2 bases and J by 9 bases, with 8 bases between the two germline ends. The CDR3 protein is CASSQHGGPQHF. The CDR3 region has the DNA TGTGCCAGCAGCCAACACGGGGGGCCCCAGCATTTT.

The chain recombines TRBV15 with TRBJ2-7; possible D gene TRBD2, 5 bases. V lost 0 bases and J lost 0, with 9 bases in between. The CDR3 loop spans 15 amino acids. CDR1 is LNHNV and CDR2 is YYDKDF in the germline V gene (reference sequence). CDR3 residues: CATSRDLGSSYEQYF. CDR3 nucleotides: TGTGCCACCAGCAGAGATCTGGGGAGCTCCTACGAGCAGTACTTC.

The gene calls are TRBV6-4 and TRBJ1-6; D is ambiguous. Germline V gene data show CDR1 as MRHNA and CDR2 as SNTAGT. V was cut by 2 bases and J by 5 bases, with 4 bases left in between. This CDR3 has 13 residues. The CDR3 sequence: CASSDRDNSPLHF. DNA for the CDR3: TGTGCCAGCAGTGACAGGGATAATTCACCCCTCCACTTT.

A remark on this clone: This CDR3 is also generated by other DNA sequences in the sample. DNA of the CDR3: TGTGCCAGCAGCCAGGGACAGGGTTTTTTTAGTGAGCAGTTCTTC. Protein product: CASSQGQGFFSEQFF. This rearrangement joins TRBV3-1 (or the pseudogene TRBV3-2) to TRBJ2-1, with TRBD1 identical over 9 bases. The CDR3 consists of 15 residues. From germline, CDR1 is LGHDT and CDR2 YNNKEL (reference sequence). With 3 bases clipped from V and 9 bases from J, the junction kept 9 bases outside the gene matches.

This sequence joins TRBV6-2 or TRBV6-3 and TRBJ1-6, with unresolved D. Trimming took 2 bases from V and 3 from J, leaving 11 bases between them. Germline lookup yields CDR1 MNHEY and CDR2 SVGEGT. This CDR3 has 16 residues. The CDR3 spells CASSYDSTLYNSPLHF. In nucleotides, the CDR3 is TGTGCCAGCAGTTACGATTCGACACTCTATAATTCACCCCTCCACTTT.

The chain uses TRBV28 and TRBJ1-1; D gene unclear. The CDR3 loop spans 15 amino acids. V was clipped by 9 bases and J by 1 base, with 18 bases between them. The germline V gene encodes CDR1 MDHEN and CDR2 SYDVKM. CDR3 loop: CASLASWGTNTEAFF. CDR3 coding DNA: TGTGCCAGTTTAGCCTCCTGGGGTACGAACACTGAAGCTTTCTTT.

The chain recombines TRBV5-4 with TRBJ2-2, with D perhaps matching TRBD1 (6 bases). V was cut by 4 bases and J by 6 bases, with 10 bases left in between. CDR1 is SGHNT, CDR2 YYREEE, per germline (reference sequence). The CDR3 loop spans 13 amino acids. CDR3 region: CASSLTGAGELFF. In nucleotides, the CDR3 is TGTGCCAGCAGCCTGACAGGAGCCGGGGAGCTGTTTTTT.

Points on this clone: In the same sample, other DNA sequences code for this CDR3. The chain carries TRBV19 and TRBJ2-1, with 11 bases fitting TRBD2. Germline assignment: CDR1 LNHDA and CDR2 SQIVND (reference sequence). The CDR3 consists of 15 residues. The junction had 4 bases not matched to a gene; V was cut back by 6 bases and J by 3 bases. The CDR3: CASSRTSGSYNEQFF. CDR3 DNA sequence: TGTGCCAGTAGCCGTACTAGCGGGAGCTACAATGAGCAGTTCTTC.

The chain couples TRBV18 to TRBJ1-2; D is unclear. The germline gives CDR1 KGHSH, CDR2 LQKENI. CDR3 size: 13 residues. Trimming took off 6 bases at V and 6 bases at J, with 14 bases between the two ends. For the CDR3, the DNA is TGTGCCAGCTCGGGTGACACGTTCAATGGCTACACCTTC. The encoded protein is CASSGDTFNGYTF.

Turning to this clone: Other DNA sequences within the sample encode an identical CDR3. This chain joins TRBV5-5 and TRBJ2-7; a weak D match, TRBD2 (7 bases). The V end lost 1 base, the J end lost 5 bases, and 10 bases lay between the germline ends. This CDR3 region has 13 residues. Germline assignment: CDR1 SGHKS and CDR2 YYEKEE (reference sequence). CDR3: CASSLRGAHEQYF. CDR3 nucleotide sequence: TGTGCCAGCAGCTTGCGGGGGGCCCACGAGCAGTACTTC.

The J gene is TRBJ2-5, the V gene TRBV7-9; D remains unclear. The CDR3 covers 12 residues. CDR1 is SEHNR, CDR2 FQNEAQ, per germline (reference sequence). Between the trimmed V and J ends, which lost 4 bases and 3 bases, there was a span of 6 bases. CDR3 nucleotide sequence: TGTGCCAGCAGCTCAAGGGAAGAGACCCAGTACTTC. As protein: CASSSREETQYF.

CDR3 amino acids: CASSPSGSSYNEQFF. The CDR3 DNA reads as TGCGCCAGCAGCCCTAGCGGGAGCTCCTACAATGAGCAGTTCTTC. V usage is TRBV4-3 and J usage is TRBJ2-1, with TRBD2 matching over 10 bases. V was clipped by 4 bases and J by 0 bases; unmatched bases: 0. Germline CDR1 reads LGHNA; CDR2 reads YSLEER. The CDR3 runs to 15 residues.

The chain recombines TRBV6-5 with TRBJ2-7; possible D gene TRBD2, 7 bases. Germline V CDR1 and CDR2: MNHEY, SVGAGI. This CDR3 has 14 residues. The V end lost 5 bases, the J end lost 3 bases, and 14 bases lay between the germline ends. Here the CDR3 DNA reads TGTGCCAGCAGTCGGGGGGCGGAGATCTACGAGCAGTACTTC. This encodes CASSRGAEIYEQYF.

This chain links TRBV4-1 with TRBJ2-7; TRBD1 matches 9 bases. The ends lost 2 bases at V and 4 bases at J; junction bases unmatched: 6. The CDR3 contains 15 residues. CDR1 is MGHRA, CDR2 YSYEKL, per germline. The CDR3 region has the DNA TGCGCCAGCAGCCAACCGGGACAGGGAGTGTACGAGCAGTACTTC. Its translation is CASSQPGQGVYEQYF.

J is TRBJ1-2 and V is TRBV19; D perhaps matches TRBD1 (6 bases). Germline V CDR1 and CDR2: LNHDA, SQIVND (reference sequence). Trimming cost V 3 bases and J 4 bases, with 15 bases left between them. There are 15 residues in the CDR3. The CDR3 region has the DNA TGTGCCAGTAGTATGAGACAGGAAAAGCTCTATGGCTACACCTTC. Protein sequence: CASSMRQEKLYGYTF.

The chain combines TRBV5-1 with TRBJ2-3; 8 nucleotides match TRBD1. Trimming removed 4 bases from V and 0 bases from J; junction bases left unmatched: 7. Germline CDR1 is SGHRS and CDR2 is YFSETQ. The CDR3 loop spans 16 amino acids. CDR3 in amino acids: CASSPQGATSTDTQYF. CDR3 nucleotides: TGCGCCAGCAGCCCGCAGGGGGCGACTAGCACAGATACGCAGTATTTT. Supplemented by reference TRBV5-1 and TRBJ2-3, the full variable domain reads KAGVTQTPRYLIKTRGQQVTLSCSPISGHRSVSWYQQTPGQGLQFLFEYFSETQRNKGNFPGRFSGRQFSNSRSEMNVSTLELGDSALYLCASSPQGATSTDTQYFGPGTRLTVL.

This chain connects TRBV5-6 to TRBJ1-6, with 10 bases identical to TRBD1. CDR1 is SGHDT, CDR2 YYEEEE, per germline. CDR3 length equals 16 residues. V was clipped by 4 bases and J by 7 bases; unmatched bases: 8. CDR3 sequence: CASSRGQGRQNSPLHF. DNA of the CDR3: TGTGCCAGCAGCCGGGGACAGGGGCGGCAAAATTCACCCCTCCACTTT.

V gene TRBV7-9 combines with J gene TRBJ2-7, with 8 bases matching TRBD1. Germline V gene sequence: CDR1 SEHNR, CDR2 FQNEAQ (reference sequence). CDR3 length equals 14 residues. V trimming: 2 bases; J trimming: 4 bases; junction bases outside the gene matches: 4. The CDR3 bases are TGTGCCAGCAGCTTAACGGGACAGGTGTACGAGCAGTACTTC. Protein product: CASSLTGQVYEQYF.

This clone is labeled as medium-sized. The CDR3 is CASSQGLAGGPSTDTQYF. CDR3 bases: TGTGCCAGCAGCCAAGGACTAGCGGGGGGGCCATCCACAGATACGCAGTATTTT. The chain combines TRBV4-2 with TRBJ2-3, with 14 bases lining up with TRBD2. The germline V gene has CDR1 LGHNA and CDR2 YNFKEQ. V lost 1 base and J lost 2; bases outside the gene matches: 5. The CDR3 is 18 residues long.

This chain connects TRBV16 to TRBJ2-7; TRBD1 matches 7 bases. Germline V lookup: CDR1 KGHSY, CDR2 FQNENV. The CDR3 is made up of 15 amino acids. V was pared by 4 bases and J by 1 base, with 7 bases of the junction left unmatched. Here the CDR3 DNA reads TGTGCCAGCAGCCGTCCGACAGGGCTGTCCTACGAGCAGTACTTC. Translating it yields CASSRPTGLSYEQYF.

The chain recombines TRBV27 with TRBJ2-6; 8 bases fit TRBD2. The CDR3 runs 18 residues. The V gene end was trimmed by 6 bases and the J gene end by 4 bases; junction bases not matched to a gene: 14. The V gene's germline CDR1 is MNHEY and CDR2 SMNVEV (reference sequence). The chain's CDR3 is CASSAPGLVSKGANVLTF. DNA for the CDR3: TGTGCCAGCAGCGCGCCGGGACTAGTGAGTAAAGGGGCCAACGTCCTGACTTTC.